In this sample, the clone carrying this TCR beta chain turned up a few times. Investigators prepared the TCR beta libraries by applying iRepertoire HTBI primers and Arm-PCR of CDR3 regions. TCRdb reprocessed the multiplex PCR reads via MiXCR and lists one record per CDR3 protein. The table shows about 440,000 distinct CDR3 sequences, with 14% to 15% occurring only once. Time point defined: newly diagnosed GD, antithyroid drugs for less than 3 months. PBMC-extracted RNA yielded the TCR library. The data were obtained in a study of regulatory T cells in long-lasting Graves disease. Looking at the study overall: Graves' patients, diagnosed recently, had received antithyroid drugs under 3 months.

The same sample was also studied in work on T cells in Graves' hyperthyroidism and ophthalmopathy. That report notes: HTBI primers drove first-round RT-PCR of the TCR CDR3.

Sample: peripheral blood mononuclear cells (PBMCs), taken at new diagnosis, from a patient treated with antithyroid drugs. The clonotype originates from a woman between 25 and 40 years old with Graves disease.

The CDR3 loop reads CASSTTGGRGNTEAFF. The CDR3 DNA reads as TGTGCCAGCAGCACGACAGGGGGAAGAGGGAACACTGAAGCTTTCTTT. The J gene is TRBJ1-1, the V gene TRBV7-9, with 9 bases identical to TRBD1. Germline loops: CDR1 SEHNR, CDR2 FQNEAQ (reference sequence). Trimming took 5 bases from V and 1 from J; bases not matched to a gene: 8. CDR3 length: 16 amino acids.